The present entry profiles one T cell receptor beta chain with its context. Which antigen it targets is not known. It has no much larger one-base neighbor in the sample; base qualities were not kept. The collaborating institutions used their own protocols to collect whole blood in K2EDTA tubes. For TCRbeta analysis, collaborator samples were shipped as frozen whole blood, as isolated PBMCs, or as DNA extracted from either sample type. The sample is drawn from a study of blood T cell repertoires in COVID-19 (dated by TCRdb to 2019 to 2021). Background on the whole study: Collaborator samples came from the United States, Italy and Spain and covered acute and convalescent phases of COVID-19. The material from the prospective study consisted of cDNA or gDNA derived from T cells, B-cell-depleted T cells, or PBMCs. HLA class I and class II types, where available, came from metadata supplied by the sample provider rather than from assay-based typing. The repertoires were released in a freely available public database intended as a resource for research on the immune response to SARS-CoV-2. Samples came from the ongoing ImmuneRACE study (first 160 participants) plus 1,254 subjects from 6 global collaborators. The dataset comprised deeply sampled blood TCRbeta repertoires from subjects exposed to, actively infected with, or recovered from COVID-19. A de-identified subject ID, COVID-19 status, age in years and sex were almost always included in the sample metadata. What the research found in general, with its limitations: Clinical and demographic metadata were provided uncurated, with the amount varying by source and participant.

Trimming takes 0 bases off V and 3 bases off J; junction bases not matched to a gene: 5. Inclusive of the bounding cysteine and phenylalanine, the CDR3 is 17 residues long. Just the 51-base CDR3 DNA is kept, in frame starting at base 1. The germline V gene gives CDR1 as MGHRA and CDR2 as YSYEKL. TCRbeta CDR3 regions were amplified from genomic DNA using the immunoSEQ Assay, a bias-controlled multiplex PCR. Turning to the authors' computational methods: The number of nucleated cells in each sample was estimated by amplification of reference gene primers within the assay. To quantify the absolute abundance of each unique TCRbeta CDR3 rearrangement, sequence reads were collapsed and filtered. Productive Simpson clonality was computed per sample as the square root of Simpson's diversity index over productive rearrangements. The table comes from immuneACCESS by way of TCRdb, which keeps in-frame sequences with V and J called. Part of the clones is missing from these tables; in studies checked, under half for an unresolved V gene and the rest for unknown reasons. V, J and clone size were drawn from that table, and D and trimming were deduced from the DNA. A total of about 100,000 clones appear in this sample, 88% of them only once. The ten largest clones take up approximately 2.5% of the sample.

Material for sequencing was peripheral blood. The sequence is built from TRBV4-1 and TRBJ2-2, and 9 junctional nucleotides match TRBD2. The source of this sequence is a human donor in a cohort sampled during active COVID-19. CDR3 loop: CASSQDLSGRYTGELFF. The DNA sequence is TGCGCCAGCAGCCAAGATCTTAGCGGGAGATACACCGGGGAGCTGTTTTTT.